This T cell receptor (beta chain) was found in a study of blood T cells in healthy people across ages. Regarding the study as a whole: Both higher diversity and more naive CD4+ cells marked long-lived donors when set against aged donors. Diversity was estimated from one million T cells, and these estimates were considered underestimates.

The second PCR ran roughly 6 to 11 cycles with a sample-barcoded 5' primer and J-beta primers. Per sample, CDR3-containing paired-end reads numbered at least 3 million. From the 5' RACE reads, TCRdb called clonotypes with MiXCR, one entry per CDR3 protein. The table has fewer than 950,000 distinct CDR3 sequences, about 34% seen once. Looked up from germline, CDR1 is SGHRS and CDR2 is YFSETQ. Between the trimmed V and J ends, which lost 0 bases and 0 bases, there was a span of 3 bases. The CDR3 is made up of 13 amino acids. The donors, all healthy, were Caucasians living in Russia, aged about 6 to 90. This clonotype was found many times. Its antigen is unidentified.

This sequence was found in a man aged 18 to 35 in good health. Sequenced sample: blood. V is TRBV5-1 and J is TRBJ1-1; D gene unclear. CDR3 in amino acids: CASSLDVNTEAFF. The CDR3 nucleotides are TGCGCCAGCAGCTTGGACGTGAACACTGAAGCTTTCTTT.